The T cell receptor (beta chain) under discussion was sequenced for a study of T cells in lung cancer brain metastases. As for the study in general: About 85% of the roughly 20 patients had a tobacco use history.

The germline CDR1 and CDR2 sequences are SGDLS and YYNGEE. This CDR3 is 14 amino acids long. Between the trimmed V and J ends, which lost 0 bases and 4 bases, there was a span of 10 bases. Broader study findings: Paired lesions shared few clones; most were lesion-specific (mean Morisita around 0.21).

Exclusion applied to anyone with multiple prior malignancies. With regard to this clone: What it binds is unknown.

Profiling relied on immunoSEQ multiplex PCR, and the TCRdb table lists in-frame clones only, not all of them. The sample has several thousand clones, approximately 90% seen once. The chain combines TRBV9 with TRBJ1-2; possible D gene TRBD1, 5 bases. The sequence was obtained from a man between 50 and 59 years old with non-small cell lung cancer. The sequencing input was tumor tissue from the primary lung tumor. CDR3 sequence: CASSVGGEAYGYTF. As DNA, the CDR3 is TGTGCCAGCAGCGTAGGGGGGGAGGCCTATGGCTACACCTTC.